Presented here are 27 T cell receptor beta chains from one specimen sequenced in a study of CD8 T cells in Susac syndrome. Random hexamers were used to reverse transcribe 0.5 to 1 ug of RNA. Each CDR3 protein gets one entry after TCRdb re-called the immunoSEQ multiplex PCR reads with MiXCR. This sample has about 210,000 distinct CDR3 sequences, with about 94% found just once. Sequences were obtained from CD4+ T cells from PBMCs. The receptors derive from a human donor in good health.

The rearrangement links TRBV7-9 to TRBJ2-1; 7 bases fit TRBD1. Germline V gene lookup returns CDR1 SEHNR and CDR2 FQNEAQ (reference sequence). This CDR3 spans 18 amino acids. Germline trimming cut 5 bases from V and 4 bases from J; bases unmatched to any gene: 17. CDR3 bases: TGTGCCAGCAGCCGTCGAACTGGACAGGCCCCAAGGTACAATGAGCAGTTCTTC. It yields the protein CASSRRTGQAPRYNEQFF.

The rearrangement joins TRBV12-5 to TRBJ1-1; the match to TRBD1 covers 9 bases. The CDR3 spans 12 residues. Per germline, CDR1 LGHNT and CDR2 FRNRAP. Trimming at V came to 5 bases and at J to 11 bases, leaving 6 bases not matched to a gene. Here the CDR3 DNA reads TGTGCTAGTGGTCACCGGGACAGGGCGGCTTTCTTT. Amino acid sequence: CASGHRDRAAFF.

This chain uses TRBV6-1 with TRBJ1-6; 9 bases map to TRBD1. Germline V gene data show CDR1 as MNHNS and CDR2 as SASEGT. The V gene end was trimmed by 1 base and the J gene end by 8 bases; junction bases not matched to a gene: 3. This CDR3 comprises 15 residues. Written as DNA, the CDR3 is TGTGCCAGCAGTGAAGTAAGGACAGGGGATTCACCCCTCCACTTT. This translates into CASSEVRTGDSPLHF.

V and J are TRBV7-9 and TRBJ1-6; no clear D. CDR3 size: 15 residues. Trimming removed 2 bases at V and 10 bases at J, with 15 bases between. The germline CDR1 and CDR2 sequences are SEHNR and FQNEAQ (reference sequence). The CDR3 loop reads CASSLPGLIGSPLHF. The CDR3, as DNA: TGTGCCAGCAGCTTACCGGGCCTGATAGGGTCACCCCTCCACTTT.

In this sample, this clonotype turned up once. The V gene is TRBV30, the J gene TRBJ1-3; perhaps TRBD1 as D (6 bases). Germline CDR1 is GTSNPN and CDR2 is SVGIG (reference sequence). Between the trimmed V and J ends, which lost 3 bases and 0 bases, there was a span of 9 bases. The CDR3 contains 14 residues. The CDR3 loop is CAWRGQISGNTIYF. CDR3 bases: TGTGCCTGGAGGGGACAAATCTCTGGAAACACCATATATTTT.

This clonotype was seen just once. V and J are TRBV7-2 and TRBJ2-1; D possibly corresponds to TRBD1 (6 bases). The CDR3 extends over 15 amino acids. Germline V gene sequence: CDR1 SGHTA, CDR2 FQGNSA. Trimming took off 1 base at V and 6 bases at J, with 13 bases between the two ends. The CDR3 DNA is TGTGCCAGCAGCTTAGGGACAGAAATTGGCAATGAGCAGTTCTTC. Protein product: CASSLGTEIGNEQFF.

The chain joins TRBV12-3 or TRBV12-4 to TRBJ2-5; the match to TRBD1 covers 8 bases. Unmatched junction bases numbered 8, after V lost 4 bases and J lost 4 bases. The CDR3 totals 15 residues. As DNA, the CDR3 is TGTGCCAGCAGTTACAGGGGGGTTAGGGGAGAGACCCAGTACTTC. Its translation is CASSYRGVRGETQYF.

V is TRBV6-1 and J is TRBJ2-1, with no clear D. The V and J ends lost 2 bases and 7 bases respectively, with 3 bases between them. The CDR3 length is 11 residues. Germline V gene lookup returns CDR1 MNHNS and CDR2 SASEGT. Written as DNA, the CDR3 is TGTGCCAGCAGTGAATGGAATGAGCAGTTCTTC. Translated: CASSEWNEQFF.

CDR3 sequence reads: CASTRGAGSFSYNEQFF. As DNA, the CDR3 is TGTGCCAGCACCCGCGGGGCAGGATCCTTTTCCTACAATGAGCAGTTCTTC. The chain uses TRBV3-1 and TRBJ2-1; perhaps TRBD2 as D (6 bases). Germline-derived CDR1 and CDR2 are LGHDT and YNNKEL (reference sequence). The length of the CDR3 is 17 residues. Trimming cost V 7 bases and J 1 base, with 20 bases left between them.

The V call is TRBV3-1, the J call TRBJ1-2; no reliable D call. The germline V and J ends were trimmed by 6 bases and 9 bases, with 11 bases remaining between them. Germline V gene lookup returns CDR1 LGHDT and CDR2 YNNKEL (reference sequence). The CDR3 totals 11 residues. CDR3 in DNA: TGTGCCAGCAGAGGTACTCTCTGCTACACCTTC. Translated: CASRGTLCYTF.

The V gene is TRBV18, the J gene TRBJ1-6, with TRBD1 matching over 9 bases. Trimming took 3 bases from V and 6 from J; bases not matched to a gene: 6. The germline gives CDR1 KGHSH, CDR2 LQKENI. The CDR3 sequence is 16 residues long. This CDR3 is CASSPRDRVSNSPLHF. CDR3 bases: TGTGCCAGCTCACCCCGGGACAGGGTATCTAATTCACCCCTCCACTTT.

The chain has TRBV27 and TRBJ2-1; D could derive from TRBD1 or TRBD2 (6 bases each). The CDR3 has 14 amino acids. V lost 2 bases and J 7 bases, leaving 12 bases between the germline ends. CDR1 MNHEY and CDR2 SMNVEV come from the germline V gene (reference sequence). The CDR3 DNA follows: TGTGCCAGCAGTTTACTAGGGGGGCCTAATGAGCAGTTCTTC. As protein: CASSLLGGPNEQFF.

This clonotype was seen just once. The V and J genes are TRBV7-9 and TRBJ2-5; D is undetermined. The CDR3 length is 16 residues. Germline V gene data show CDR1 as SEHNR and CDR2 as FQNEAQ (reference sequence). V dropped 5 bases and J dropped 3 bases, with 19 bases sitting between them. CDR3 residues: CASSNPTRVSEETQYF. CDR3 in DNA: TGTGCCAGCAGCAACCCGACGCGAGTGTCGGAAGAGACCCAGTACTTC. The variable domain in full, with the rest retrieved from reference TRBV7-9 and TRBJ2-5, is DTGVSQNPRHKITKRGQNVTFRCDPISEHNRLYWYRQTLGQGPEFLTYFQNEAQLEKSRLLSDRFSAERPKGSFSTLEIQRTEQGDSAMYLCASSNPTRVSEETQYFGPGTRLLVL.

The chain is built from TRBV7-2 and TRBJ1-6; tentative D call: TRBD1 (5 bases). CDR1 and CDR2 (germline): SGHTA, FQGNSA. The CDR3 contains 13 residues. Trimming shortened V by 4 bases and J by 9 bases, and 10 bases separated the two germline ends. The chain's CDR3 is CASSSSGGSPLHF. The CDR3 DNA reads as TGTGCCAGCAGCTCTAGTGGGGGTTCACCCCTCCACTTT.

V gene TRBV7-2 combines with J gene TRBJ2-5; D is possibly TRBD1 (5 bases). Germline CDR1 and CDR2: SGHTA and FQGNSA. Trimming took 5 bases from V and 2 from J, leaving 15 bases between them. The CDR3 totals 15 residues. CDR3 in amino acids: CASSPRGQAQETQYF. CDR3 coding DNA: TGTGCCAGCAGCCCAAGGGGTCAGGCACAAGAGACCCAGTACTTC.

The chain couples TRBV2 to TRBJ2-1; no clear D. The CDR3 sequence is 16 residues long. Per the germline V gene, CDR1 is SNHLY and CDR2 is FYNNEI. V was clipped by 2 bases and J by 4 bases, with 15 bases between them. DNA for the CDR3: TGTGCCAGCAGTGAATCTCGATATGGCTGGTACAATGAGCAGTTCTTC. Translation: CASSESRYGWYNEQFF.

The CDR3 reads CASSVIAGGTDTQYF. The CDR3 coding sequence is TGTGCCAGCAGCGTGATAGCGGGGGGCACAGATACGCAGTATTTT. The rearrangement links TRBV9 to TRBJ2-3; 9 positions match TRBD2. The V gene end was trimmed by 2 bases and the J gene end by 1 base; junction bases not matched to a gene: 2. This CDR3 contains 15 residues. The germline V gene has CDR1 SGDLS and CDR2 YYNGEE.

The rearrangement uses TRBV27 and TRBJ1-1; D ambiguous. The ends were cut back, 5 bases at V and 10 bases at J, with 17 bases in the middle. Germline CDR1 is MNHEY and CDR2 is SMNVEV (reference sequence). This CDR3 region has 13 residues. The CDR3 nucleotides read TGTGCCAGCAGTCCCCCCCTAGTGGGAGCAGCTTTCTTT. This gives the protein CASSPPLVGAAFF.

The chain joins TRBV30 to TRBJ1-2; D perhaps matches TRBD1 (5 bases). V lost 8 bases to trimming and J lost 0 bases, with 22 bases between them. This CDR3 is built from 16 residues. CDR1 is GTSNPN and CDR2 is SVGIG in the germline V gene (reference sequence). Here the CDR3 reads CAAKRDAPGTNYGYTF. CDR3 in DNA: TGTGCCGCCAAAAGGGACGCGCCCGGCACTAACTATGGCTACACCTTC.

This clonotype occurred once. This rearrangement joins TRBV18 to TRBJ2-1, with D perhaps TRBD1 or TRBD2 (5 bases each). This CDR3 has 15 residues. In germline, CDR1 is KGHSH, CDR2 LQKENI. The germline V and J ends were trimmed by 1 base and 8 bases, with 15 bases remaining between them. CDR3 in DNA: TGTGCCAGCTCACCACAGGCTGGGACCTATCATGAGCAGTTCTTC. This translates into CASSPQAGTYHEQFF.

Here the CDR3 DNA reads TGCAGCTACCTTGGACAGGGGGGACGTTACACCTTC. Amino acid sequence: CSYLGQGGRYTF. This chain uses TRBV29-1 with TRBJ1-2, with 10 bases identical to TRBD1. V was clipped by 8 bases and J by 11 bases; unmatched bases: 11. Germline V gives CDR1 SQVTM, CDR2 ANQGSEA. This CDR3 spans 12 amino acids.

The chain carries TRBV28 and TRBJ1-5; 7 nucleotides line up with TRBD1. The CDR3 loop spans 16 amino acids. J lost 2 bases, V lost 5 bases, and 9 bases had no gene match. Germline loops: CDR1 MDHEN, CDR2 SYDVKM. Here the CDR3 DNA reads TGTGCCAGCAGTGTGACAGGGTCTTTGGGCAATCAGCCCCAGCATTTT. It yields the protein CASSVTGSLGNQPQHF.

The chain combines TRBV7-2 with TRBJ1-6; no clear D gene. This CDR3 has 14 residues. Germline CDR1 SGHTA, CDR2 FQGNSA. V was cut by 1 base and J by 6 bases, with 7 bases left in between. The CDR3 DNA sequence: TGTGCCAGCAGCTTAGGTCGACCTAATTCACCCCTCCACTTT. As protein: CASSLGRPNSPLHF.

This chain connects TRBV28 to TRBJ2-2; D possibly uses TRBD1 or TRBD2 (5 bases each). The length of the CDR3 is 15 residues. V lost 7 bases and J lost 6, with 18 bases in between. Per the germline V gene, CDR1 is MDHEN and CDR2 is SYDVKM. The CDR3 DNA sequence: TGTGCCAGCATAACACCGAGAGGGGTTTCCGGGGAGCTGTTTTTT. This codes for CASITPRGVSGELFF.

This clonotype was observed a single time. The CDR3 DNA sequence: TGTGCCAGCAGCCAACAGGACCTGGGATTTCGTGGCTCACCCCTCCACTTT. Its translation: CASSQQDLGFRGSPLHF. The chain recombines TRBV4-2 with TRBJ1-6; D is ambiguous. Germline CDR1 reads LGHNA; CDR2 reads YNFKEQ. The V and J ends lost 2 bases and 10 bases respectively, with 21 bases between them. The CDR3 spans 17 residues.

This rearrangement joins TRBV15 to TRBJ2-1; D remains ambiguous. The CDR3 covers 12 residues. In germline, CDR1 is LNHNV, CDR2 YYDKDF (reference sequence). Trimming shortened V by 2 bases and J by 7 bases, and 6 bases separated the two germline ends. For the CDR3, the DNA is TGTGCCACCAGCAGATTAGTGAATGAGCAGTTCTTC. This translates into CATSRLVNEQFF.

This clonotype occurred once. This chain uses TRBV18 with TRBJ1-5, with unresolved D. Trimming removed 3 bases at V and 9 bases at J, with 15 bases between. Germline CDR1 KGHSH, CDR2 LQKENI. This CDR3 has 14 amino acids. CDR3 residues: CASSPDQEPSPQHF. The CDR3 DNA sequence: TGTGCCAGCTCACCTGACCAGGAGCCCTCGCCCCAGCATTTT.